This T cell receptor (beta chain) is from a study of blood T cell repertoires in COVID-19. As for the study in general: Nucleic acid was either cDNA or gDNA, and it came from T cells, B-cell-depleted T cells, or PBMCs.

Authors' processing steps: Researchers report that nucleated cell counts were estimated from reference gene primer amplification. Assay: immunoSEQ multiplex PCR; the TCRdb copy retains only in-frame clones and omits some. V and J calls and clone size follow that table, whereas D and trimming were derived from the DNA. This table holds about 240,000 clones, 87% found once. The V end lost 7 bases, the J end lost 3 bases, and 13 bases lay between the germline ends. The length of the CDR3 is 13 residues. Germline V CDR1 and CDR2: MDHEN, SYDVKM. This clonotype was obtained from a man aged 55-75 years who had recovered from COVID-19. The sample taken for sequencing was peripheral blood. This chain joins TRBV28 and TRBJ2-7, with D possibly being TRBD2 (6 bases). Written as DNA, the CDR3 is TGTGCCAGCACCCCGGGGGTTCGCTACGAGCAGTACTTC. As protein: CASTPGVRYEQYF.